This T cell receptor (beta chain) was sequenced during a study of T cell changes during pregnancy in multiple sclerosis. Sequencing used immunoSEQ multiplex PCR; TCRdb keeps in-frame clones, though not all of them. The sample yields tens of thousands of clones, approximately 92% seen once. This CDR3 is 16 amino acids long. The germline V and J ends were trimmed by 0 bases and 9 bases, with 15 bases remaining between them. Germline CDR1 is MNHEY and CDR2 is SVGAGI. This clonotype originated in a female donor in good health, enrolled as a control in a pregnancy study. The V and J genes are TRBV6-5 and TRBJ1-6; perhaps TRBD1 as D (6 bases). This specimen was peripheral blood, taken in the third trimester of pregnancy. CDR3: CASSYSGRGQLSPLHF. For the CDR3, the DNA is TGTGCCAGCAGTTACTCCGGGCGGGGGCAACTTTCACCCCTCCACTTT.